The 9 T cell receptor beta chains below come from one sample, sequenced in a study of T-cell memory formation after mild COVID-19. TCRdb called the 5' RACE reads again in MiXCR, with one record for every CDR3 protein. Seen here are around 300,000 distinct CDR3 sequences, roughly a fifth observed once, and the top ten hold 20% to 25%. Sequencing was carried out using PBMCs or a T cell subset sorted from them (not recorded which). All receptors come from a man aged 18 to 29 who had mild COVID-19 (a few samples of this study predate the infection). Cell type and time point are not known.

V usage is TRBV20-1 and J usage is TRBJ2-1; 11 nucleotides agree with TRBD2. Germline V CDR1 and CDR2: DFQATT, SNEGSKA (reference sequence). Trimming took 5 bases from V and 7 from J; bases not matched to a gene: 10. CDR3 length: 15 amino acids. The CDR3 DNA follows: TGCAGTGCTTCGCGGACTAGCGGGCCGGAGAATGAGCAGTTCTTC. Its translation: CSASRTSGPENEQFF.

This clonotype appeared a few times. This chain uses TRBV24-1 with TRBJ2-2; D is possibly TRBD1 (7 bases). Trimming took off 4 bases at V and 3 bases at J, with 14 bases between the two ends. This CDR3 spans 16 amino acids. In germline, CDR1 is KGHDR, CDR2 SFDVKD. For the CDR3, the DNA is TGTGCCACCAGTGACCGAGGGGGCGGGGACACCGGGGAGCTGTTTTTT. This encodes CATSDRGGGDTGELFF.

The CDR3 loop is CASSPLPGETQYF. The DNA for the CDR3 is TGTGCCAGCTCACCACTCCCGGGAGAGACCCAGTACTTC. V is TRBV18 and J is TRBJ2-5; D remains ambiguous. Per germline, CDR1 KGHSH and CDR2 LQKENI. CDR3 length: 13 residues. Trimming shortened V by 1 base and J by 4 bases, and 7 bases separated the two germline ends.

The CDR3, as DNA: TGTGCCAGCAGCCAAGTTGAGCAGGGAGAAGGCAAGCAGTATTTT. This sequence encodes CASSQVEQGEGKQYF. The chain has TRBV4-2 and TRBJ2-3; D may be TRBD1 or TRBD2 (5 bases each). The length of the CDR3 is 15 residues. The germline gives CDR1 LGHNA, CDR2 YNFKEQ. The V end lost 1 base, the J end lost 11 bases, and 19 bases lay between the germline ends.

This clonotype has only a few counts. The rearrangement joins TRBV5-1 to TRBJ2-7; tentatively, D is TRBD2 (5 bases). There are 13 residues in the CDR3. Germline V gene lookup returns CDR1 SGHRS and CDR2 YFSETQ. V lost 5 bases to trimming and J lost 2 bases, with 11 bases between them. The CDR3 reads CASSPGKTYEQYF. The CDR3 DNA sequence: TGCGCCAGCAGTCCCGGGAAAACCTACGAGCAGTACTTC. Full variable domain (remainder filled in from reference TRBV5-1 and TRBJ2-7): KAGVTQTPRYLIKTRGQQVTLSCSPISGHRSVSWYQQTPGQGLQFLFEYFSETQRNKGNFPGRFSGRQFSNSRSEMNVSTLELGDSALYLCASSPGKTYEQYFGPGTRLTVT.

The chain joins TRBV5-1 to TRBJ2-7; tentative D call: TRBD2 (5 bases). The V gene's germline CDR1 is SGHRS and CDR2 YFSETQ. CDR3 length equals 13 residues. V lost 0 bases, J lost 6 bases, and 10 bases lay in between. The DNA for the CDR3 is TGCGCCAGCAGCTTGGACCGGGAAAGCGAGCAGTACTTC. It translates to CASSLDRESEQYF.

The CDR3 protein is CASSPGPYNSPLHF. The CDR3 DNA reads TGTGCCAGCAGTCCGGGACCGTATAATTCACCCCTCCACTTT. The V call is TRBV12-3 or TRBV12-4, the J call TRBJ1-6, with a possible D match to TRBD1 (5 bases). This CDR3 spans 14 amino acids. The V and J ends lost 5 bases and 4 bases respectively, with 9 bases between them.

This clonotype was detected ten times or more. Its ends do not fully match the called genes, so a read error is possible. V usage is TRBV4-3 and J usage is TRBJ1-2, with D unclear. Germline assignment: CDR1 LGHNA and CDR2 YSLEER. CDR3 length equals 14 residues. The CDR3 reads CASSQDRGNYGYTF. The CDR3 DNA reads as TGTGCCAGCAGCCAAGATCGCGGTAACTATGGCTACACCTTC.

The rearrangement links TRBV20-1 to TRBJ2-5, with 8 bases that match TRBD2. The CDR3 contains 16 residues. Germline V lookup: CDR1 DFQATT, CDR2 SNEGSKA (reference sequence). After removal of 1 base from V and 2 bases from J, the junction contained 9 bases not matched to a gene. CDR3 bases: TGCAGTGCTAGAGTGGCGGCGGGGGGTTCTCAAGAGACCCAGTACTTC. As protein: CSARVAAGGSQETQYF.